Listed here are 17 T cell receptor beta chains from one sample, sequenced in a study of blood T cell repertoires in COVID-19. Assay: immunoSEQ multiplex PCR; the TCRdb copy retains only in-frame clones and omits some. The data hold over 200,000 clones, with approximately 83% observed a single time. Material: peripheral blood. These receptors were collected from a woman in her twenties or thirties with COVID-19, enrolled during active disease.

The rearrangement joins TRBV2 to TRBJ2-7, with D maybe TRBD2 (5 bases). Trimming pared 4 bases from V and 4 bases from J, leaving 17 bases between. This CDR3 is built from 15 residues. In germline, CDR1 is SNHLY, CDR2 FYNNEI. CDR3 region: CASSVNPGGPYEQYF. For the CDR3, the DNA is TGTGCCAGCAGTGTAAACCCCGGAGGACCTTACGAGCAGTACTTC.

This clone was recorded only once. V usage is TRBV19 and J usage is TRBJ1-2; 9 nucleotides align to TRBD1. The CDR3 spans 14 residues. Trimming removed 3 bases from V and 7 bases from J; junction bases left unmatched: 6. Germline CDR1 LNHDA, CDR2 SQIVND (reference sequence). In DNA form, the CDR3 reads TGTGCCAGTAGTATGGACAGGGGAATAGGTGGCTACACCTTC. The encoded protein is CASSMDRGIGGYTF.

The chain carries TRBV9 and TRBJ2-3, with TRBD2 matching over 7 bases. This CDR3 spans 17 amino acids. V trimming: 0 bases; J trimming: 0 bases; junction bases outside the gene matches: 7. CDR1 is SGDLS, CDR2 YYNGEE, per germline. The CDR3 here is CASSVGRLAGSTDTQYF. The DNA of the CDR3 is TGTGCCAGCAGCGTAGGGCGACTAGCCGGGAGCACAGATACGCAGTATTTT.

This clone is a singleton in its sample. This sequence joins TRBV5-8 and TRBJ1-2; 7 bases align to TRBD1. With V trimmed by 0 bases and J by 3 bases, 8 bases remained unmatched. Germline CDR1 reads SGHTS; CDR2 reads YDEGEE. This CDR3 is built from 16 residues. The CDR3 DNA reads TGTGCCAGCAGCTTGGGGGCAGGGGGATTGTACTATGGCTACACCTTC. This gives the protein CASSLGAGGLYYGYTF.

This clone was seen a handful of times. DNA of the CDR3: TGTGCCAGCAGCTTAAGGGCAGGGGGCTACAATGAGCAGTTCTTC. It specifies CASSLRAGGYNEQFF. The V and J genes are TRBV7-3 and TRBJ2-1; 7 bases are shared with TRBD1. The CDR3 has 15 residues. With 1 base clipped from V and 3 bases from J, the junction kept 3 bases outside the gene matches. In germline, CDR1 is SGHTA, CDR2 FQGTGA.

This chain joins TRBV27 and TRBJ2-5; 10 bases align to TRBD1. Germline V gives CDR1 MNHEY, CDR2 SMNVEV (reference sequence). The ends lost 5 bases at V and 4 bases at J; junction bases unmatched: 1. This CDR3 is 13 amino acids long. CDR3 DNA: TGTGCCAGCAGTGACAGGGGGCGAGAGACCCAGTACTTC. It translates to CASSDRGRETQYF.

A few counts support this clone. This chain connects TRBV5-1 to TRBJ1-5; possible D gene TRBD1, 5 bases. This CDR3 is built from 14 residues. Germline V gene data show CDR1 as SGHRS and CDR2 as YFSETQ. With 4 bases removed from V and 5 bases from J, the gap between germline ends came to 13 bases. CDR3 nucleotides: TGCGCCAGCAGCCCCGACAGCCCCGATCAGCCCCAGCATTTT. This codes for CASSPDSPDQPQHF.

This sequence joins TRBV4-3 and TRBJ1-5; 7 bases match TRBD1. V lost 0 bases and J lost 6; bases outside the gene matches: 8. The CDR3 totals 16 residues. Germline V gene data show CDR1 as LGHNA and CDR2 as YSLEER. The CDR3 sequence: CASSQDVGQGGQPQHF. CDR3 DNA sequence: TGCGCCAGCAGCCAAGATGTGGGGCAGGGGGGTCAGCCCCAGCATTTT.

The chain uses TRBV10-1 and TRBJ2-7; 7 bases fit TRBD2. This CDR3 spans 13 amino acids. Germline values: CDR1 WNHNN, CDR2 SYGVQD (reference sequence). After removal of 8 bases from V and 3 bases from J, the junction contained 7 bases not matched to a gene. CDR3 region: CASSATSIYEQYF. The CDR3 DNA sequence: TGCGCCAGCTCAGCGACTAGCATCTACGAGCAGTACTTC.

The chain carries TRBV6-1 and TRBJ1-2; D is perhaps TRBD1 (6 bases). The V end lost 1 base, the J end lost 1 base, and 10 bases lay between the germline ends. The CDR3 spans 15 residues. CDR1 MNHNS and CDR2 SASEGT come from the germline V gene. The CDR3 is CASSEGGGGNYGYTF. The CDR3 DNA sequence: TGTGCCAGCAGTGAAGGGGGGGGCGGTAACTATGGCTACACCTTC.

The chain joins TRBV12-3 or TRBV12-4 to TRBJ1-5; tentatively, D is TRBD1 (5 bases). The CDR3 sequence is 12 residues long. The germline V and J ends were trimmed by 6 bases and 7 bases, with 10 bases remaining between them. In DNA, the CDR3 is TGTGCCAGCAGGCAGGGAATCCAGCCCCAGCATTTT. Translated: CASRQGIQPQHF.

CDR3 DNA: TGTGCCAGCAGCCAAGATCTCCTGACTAGCGGGAGGCTGAGCTCCTACAATGAGCAGTTCTTC. Translating it yields CASSQDLLTSGRLSSYNEQFF. J is TRBJ2-1 and V is TRBV4-2; 13 positions agree with TRBD2. Germline lookup yields CDR1 LGHNA and CDR2 YNFKEQ. The J segment lost 0 bases and the V segment lost 0 bases, leaving 11 bases of the junction unmatched. The length of the CDR3 is 21 residues.

This rearrangement joins TRBV19 to TRBJ2-2; D call uncertain. CDR1 and CDR2 from the germline V gene are LNHDA and SQIVND (reference sequence). This CDR3 comprises 13 residues. The ends were cut back, 7 bases at V and 0 bases at J, with 6 bases in the middle. The CDR3: CASNRANTGELFF. CDR3 nucleotide sequence: TGTGCCAGTAACAGAGCGAACACCGGGGAGCTGTTTTTT.

This clone turned up a few times. The CDR3, as DNA: TGTGCCAGCAGCTCCCCCGGGGCCTACAATGAGCAGTTCTTC. This encodes CASSSPGAYNEQFF. The chain joins TRBV7-6 to TRBJ2-1; a weak D match, TRBD2 (5 bases). This CDR3 has 14 amino acids. Germline V gives CDR1 SGHVS, CDR2 FNYEAQ. Trimming removed 4 bases from V and 2 bases from J, with 9 bases in between.

J is TRBJ1-2 and V is TRBV4-3; maybe TRBD1 (6 bases). The CDR3 has 16 amino acids. Germline CDR1 reads LGHNA; CDR2 reads YSLEER. V was trimmed by 1 base and J by 6 bases, leaving 18 bases between them. DNA of the CDR3: TGCGCCAGCAGCCAAGCCCCGGGACACCGACTGAATGGCTACACCTTC. Encoded protein: CASSQAPGHRLNGYTF.

The V and J genes are TRBV19 and TRBJ1-6, with TRBD1 identical over 7 bases. The CDR3 sequence is 13 residues long. Trimming took 7 bases from V and 10 from J; bases not matched to a gene: 7. CDR1 is LNHDA, CDR2 SQIVND, per germline (reference sequence). The CDR3 DNA reads TGTGCCAGTACGGGACAGATTGGATCACCCCTCCACTTT. Residues: CASTGQIGSPLHF.

The DNA of the CDR3 is TGTGCCAGTAGTATAGATCCAGGGCCTGCAACTAATGAAAAACTGTTTTTT. Translation: CASSIDPGPATNEKLFF. The chain has TRBV19 and TRBJ1-4, with D possibly TRBD1 on 5 matching bases. The CDR3 contains 17 residues. Trimming stripped 0 bases from V and 0 bases from J, with 11 bases between. In germline, CDR1 is LNHDA, CDR2 SQIVND (reference sequence).